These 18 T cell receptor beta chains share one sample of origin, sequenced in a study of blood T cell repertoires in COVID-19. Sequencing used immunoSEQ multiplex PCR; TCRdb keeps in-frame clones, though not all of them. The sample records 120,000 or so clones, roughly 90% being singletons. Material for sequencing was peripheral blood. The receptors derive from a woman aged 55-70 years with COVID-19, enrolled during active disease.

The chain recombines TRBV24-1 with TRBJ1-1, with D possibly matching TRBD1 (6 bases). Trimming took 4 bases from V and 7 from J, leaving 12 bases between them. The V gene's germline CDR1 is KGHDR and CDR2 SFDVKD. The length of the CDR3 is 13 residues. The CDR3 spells CATSDRDTYEAFF. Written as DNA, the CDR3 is TGTGCCACCAGTGACCGGGACACATATGAAGCTTTCTTT.

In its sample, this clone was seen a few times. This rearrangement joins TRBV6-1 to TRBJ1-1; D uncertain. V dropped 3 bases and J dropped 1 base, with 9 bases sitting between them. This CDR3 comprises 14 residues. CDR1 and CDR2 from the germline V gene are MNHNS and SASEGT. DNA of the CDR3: TGTGCCAGCAGTGATGCGGTGGAGAACACTGAAGCTTTCTTT. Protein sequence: CASSDAVENTEAFF.

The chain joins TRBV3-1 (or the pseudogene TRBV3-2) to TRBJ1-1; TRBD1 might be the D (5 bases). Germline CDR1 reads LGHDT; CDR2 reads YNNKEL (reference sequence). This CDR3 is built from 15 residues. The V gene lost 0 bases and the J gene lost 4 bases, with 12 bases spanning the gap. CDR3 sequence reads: CASSQELVRGTEAFF. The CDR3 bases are TGTGCCAGCAGCCAAGAACTTGTAAGGGGCACTGAAGCTTTCTTT.

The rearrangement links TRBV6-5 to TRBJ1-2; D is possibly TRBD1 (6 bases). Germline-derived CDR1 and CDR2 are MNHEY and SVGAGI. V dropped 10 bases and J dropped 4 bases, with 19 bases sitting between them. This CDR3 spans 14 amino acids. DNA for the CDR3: TGTGCCACCGAGGGGGATTACCCCCCCTATGGCTACACCTTC. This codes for CATEGDYPPYGYTF.

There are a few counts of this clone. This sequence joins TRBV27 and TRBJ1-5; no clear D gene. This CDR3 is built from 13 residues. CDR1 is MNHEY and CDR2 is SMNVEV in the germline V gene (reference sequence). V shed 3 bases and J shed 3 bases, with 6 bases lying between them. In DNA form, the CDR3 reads TGTGCCAGCAGTTTGGCAGACAATCAGCCCCAGCATTTT. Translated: CASSLADNQPQHF.

CDR3 sequence: CASSRRTPSNQPQHF. CDR3 in DNA: TGTGCCAGCAGCCGACGGACACCCAGCAATCAGCCCCAGCATTTT. The chain has TRBV5-8 and TRBJ1-5, with D maybe TRBD1 (5 bases). There are 15 residues in the CDR3. Germline assignment: CDR1 SGHTS and CDR2 YDEGEE. The V and J ends lost 4 bases and 1 base respectively, with 12 bases between them.

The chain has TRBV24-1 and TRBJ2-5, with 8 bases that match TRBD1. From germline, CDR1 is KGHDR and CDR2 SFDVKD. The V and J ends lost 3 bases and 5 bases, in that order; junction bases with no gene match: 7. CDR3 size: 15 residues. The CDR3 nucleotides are TGTGCCACCAGTGATCCGACAGGGGATGTGGAGACCCAGTACTTC. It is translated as CATSDPTGDVETQYF.

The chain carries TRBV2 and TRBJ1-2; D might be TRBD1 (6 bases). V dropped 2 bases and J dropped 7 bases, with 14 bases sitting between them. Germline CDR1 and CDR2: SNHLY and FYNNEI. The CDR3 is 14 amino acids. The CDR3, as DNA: TGTGCCAGCAGTGAATTCGGGGGGCAGGGTGGCTACACCTTC. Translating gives CASSEFGGQGGYTF.

This chain's CDR3 is CASSLFTGNIIHGYTF. DNA for the CDR3: TGTGCCAGCAGCCTTTTCACAGGGAATATTATTCATGGCTACACCTTC. V gene TRBV5-8 combines with J gene TRBJ1-2; D is perhaps TRBD1 (6 bases). V was pared by 4 bases and J by 6 bases, with 22 bases between. The CDR3 length is 16 residues. The germline V gene has CDR1 SGHTS and CDR2 YDEGEE.

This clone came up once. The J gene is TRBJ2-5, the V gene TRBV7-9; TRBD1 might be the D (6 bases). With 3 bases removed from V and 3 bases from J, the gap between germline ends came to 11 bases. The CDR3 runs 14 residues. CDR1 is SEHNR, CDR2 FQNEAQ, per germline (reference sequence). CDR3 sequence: CASSFTGYEETQYF. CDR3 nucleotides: TGTGCCAGCAGCTTCACAGGGTACGAAGAGACCCAGTACTTC.

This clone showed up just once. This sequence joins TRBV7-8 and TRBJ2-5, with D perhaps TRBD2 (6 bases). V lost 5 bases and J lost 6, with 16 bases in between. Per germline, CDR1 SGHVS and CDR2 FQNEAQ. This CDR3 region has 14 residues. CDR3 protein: CASSPRWGGKTQYF. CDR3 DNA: TGTGCCAGCAGCCCGCGTTGGGGCGGGAAGACCCAGTACTTC.

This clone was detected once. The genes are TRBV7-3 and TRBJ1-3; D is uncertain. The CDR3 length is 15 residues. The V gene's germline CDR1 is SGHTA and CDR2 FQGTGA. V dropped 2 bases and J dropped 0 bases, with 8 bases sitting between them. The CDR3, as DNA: TGTGCCAGCAGCTTAGATGCCGGCTCTGGAAACACCATATATTTT. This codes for CASSLDAGSGNTIYF.

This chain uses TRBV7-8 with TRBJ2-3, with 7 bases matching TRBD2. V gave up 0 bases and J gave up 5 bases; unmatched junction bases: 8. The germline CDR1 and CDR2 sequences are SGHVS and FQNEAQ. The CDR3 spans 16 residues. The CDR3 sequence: CASSLAGGGAGDTQYF. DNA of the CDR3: TGTGCCAGCAGCTTAGCCGGGGGAGGGGCTGGAGATACGCAGTATTTT.

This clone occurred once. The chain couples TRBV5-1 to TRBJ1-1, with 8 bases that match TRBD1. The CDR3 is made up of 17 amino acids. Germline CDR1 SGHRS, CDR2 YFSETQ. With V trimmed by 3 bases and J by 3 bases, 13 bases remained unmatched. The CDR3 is CASSWDVKQGGHTEAFF. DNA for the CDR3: TGCGCCAGCAGCTGGGACGTAAAACAGGGGGGCCACACTGAAGCTTTCTTT.

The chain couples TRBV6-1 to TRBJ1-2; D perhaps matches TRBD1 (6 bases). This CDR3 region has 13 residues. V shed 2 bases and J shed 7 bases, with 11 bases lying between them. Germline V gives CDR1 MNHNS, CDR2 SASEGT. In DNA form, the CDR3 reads TGTGCCAGCAGTGAAACGGGGGGCCCTGGCTACACCTTC. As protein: CASSETGGPGYTF.

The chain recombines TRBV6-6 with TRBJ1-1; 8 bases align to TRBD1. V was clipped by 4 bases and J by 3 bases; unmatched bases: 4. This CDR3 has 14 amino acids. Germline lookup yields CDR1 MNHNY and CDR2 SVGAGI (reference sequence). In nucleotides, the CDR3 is TGTGCCAGCAGTTCACTGACAGGGGACACTGAAGCTTTCTTT. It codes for CASSSLTGDTEAFF.

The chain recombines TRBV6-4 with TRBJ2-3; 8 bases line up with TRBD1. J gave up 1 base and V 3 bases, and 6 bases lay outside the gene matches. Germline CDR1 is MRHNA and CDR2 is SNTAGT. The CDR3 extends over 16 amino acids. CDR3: CASSEGTGLGTDTQYF. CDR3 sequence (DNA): TGTGCCAGCAGTGAGGGGACAGGCTTAGGCACAGATACGCAGTATTTT.

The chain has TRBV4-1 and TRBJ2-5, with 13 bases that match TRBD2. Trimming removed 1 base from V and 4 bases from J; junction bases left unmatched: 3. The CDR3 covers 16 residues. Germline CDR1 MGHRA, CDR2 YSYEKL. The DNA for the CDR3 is TGCGCCAGCAGCCAAGGAACTAGCGGGGGGGGAGAGACCCAGTACTTC. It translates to CASSQGTSGGGETQYF.